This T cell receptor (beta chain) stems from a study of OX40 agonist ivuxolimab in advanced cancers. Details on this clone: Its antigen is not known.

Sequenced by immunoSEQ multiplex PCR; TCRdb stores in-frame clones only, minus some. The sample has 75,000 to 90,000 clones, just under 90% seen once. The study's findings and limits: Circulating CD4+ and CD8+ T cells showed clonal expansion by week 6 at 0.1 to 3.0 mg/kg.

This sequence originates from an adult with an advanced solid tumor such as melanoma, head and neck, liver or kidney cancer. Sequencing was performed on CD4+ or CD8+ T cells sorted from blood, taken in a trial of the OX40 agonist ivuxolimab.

The CDR3 DNA sequence: TGCAGCGTTGAAGGCGCTAGCCCACGAGAGACCCAGTACTTC. Its translation: CSVEGASPRETQYF. The chain joins TRBV29-1 to TRBJ2-5; weak D call: TRBD2 (5 bases). V gave up 1 base and J gave up 4 bases, with 13 bases separating them. Germline V CDR1 and CDR2: SQVTM, ANQGSEA. The CDR3 runs 14 residues.